A selection of T cell receptor beta chains follows, all from one sample in a study of cytomegalovirus exposure and HLA in healthy donors. Using immunoSEQ multiplex PCR, the repertoire was profiled, and TCRdb retains in-frame clones only, with some absent. Of roughly 190,000 clones in the sample, 87% were seen once. Sequencing input: PBMCs. These receptors were obtained from a boy aged 2-9 years in good health and CMV-seronegative. Both conserved end residues are part of each CDR3. The order of the fields is J gene, clone size, V gene, D gene, CDR3 DNA, CDR3 protein. A D gene is named only where the DNA matches it firmly. Some rows have no size entry. The others give once, few or many, or a class for an expanded clone.

j_gene: TRBJ2-7; abundance: NA; v_gene: TRBV19; d_gene: TRBD2; CDR3nt: TGTGCCAGTAGGGCGGGAGGATGGAGCTCCTACGAGCAGTACTTC; CDR3aa: CASRAGGWSSYEQYF
j_gene: TRBJ2-5; abundance: NA; v_gene: TRBV7-8; d_gene: NA; CDR3nt: TGTGCCAGCAGCCCCGGGACTGGCCAAGAGACCCAGTACTTC; CDR3aa: CASSPGTGQETQYF
j_gene: TRBJ1-2; abundance: once; v_gene: TRBV19; d_gene: NA; CDR3nt: TGTGCCAGTAGCGGGACTAACTATGGCTACACCTTC; CDR3aa: CASSGTNYGYTF
j_gene: TRBJ1-1; abundance: NA; v_gene: TRBV6-5; d_gene: NA; CDR3nt: TGTGCCAGCAGCCCCGGGACACCTGAAGCTTTCTTT; CDR3aa: CASSPGTPEAFF
j_gene: TRBJ2-7; abundance: NA; v_gene: TRBV11-2; d_gene: NA; CDR3nt: TGTGCCAGCAGCTTCGGGAACGAGCAGTACTTC; CDR3aa: CASSFGNEQYF
j_gene: TRBJ2-1; abundance: NA; v_gene: TRBV7-3; d_gene: TRBD1; CDR3nt: TGTGCCAGCAGCTTCCCGGGACAGGGCTACAATGAGCAGTTCTTC; CDR3aa: CASSFPGQGYNEQFF
j_gene: TRBJ2-7; abundance: NA; v_gene: TRBV4-1; d_gene: TRBD1; CDR3nt: TGCGCCAGCAGCCAAGATCTAATTGCAGGACAGGCTTACGAGCAGTACTTC; CDR3aa: CASSQDLIAGQAYEQYF
j_gene: TRBJ2-1; abundance: NA; v_gene: TRBV29-1; d_gene: NA; CDR3nt: TGCAGCGTTGCGATCACGCCTTGGGCGTTCTTC; CDR3aa: CSVAITPWAFF
j_gene: TRBJ2-7; abundance: NA; v_gene: TRBV5-1; d_gene: TRBD2; CDR3nt: TGCGCCAGCAGCTTGTATTCAGGACTAGCGGGCTCCTACGAGCAGTACTTC; CDR3aa: CASSLYSGLAGSYEQYF
j_gene: TRBJ2-1; abundance: NA; v_gene: TRBV7-6; d_gene: NA; CDR3nt: TGTGCCAGCAACCCATTCTCCAGGGTAAGCTCCTACAATGAGCAGTTCTTC; CDR3aa: CASNPFSRVSSYNEQFF
j_gene: TRBJ2-2; abundance: once; v_gene: TRBV27; d_gene: TRBD1; CDR3nt: TGTGCCAGCAGTGGGACAGGGAGAGGAACGGCCGGGGAGCTGTTTTTT; CDR3aa: CASSGTGRGTAGELFF
j_gene: TRBJ2-3; abundance: NA; v_gene: TRBV7-2; d_gene: TRBD2; CDR3nt: TGTGCCAGCAGCTTCCCCCCCCGAAGCGGGGGGGCCGCAGATACGCAGTATTTT; CDR3aa: CASSFPPRSGGAADTQYF
j_gene: TRBJ1-2; abundance: NA; v_gene: TRBV28; d_gene: NA; CDR3nt: TGTGCCAGCAGTTTTAATTCTGGCAGCTACCAGGTCGGCTACACCTTC; CDR3aa: CASSFNSGSYQVGYTF
j_gene: TRBJ2-3; abundance: NA; v_gene: TRBV10-3; d_gene: TRBD2; CDR3nt: TGTGCCATCAGCCAGACTAGCGGGGCAGATACGCAGTATTTT; CDR3aa: CAISQTSGADTQYF
j_gene: TRBJ2-7; abundance: NA; v_gene: TRBV5-8; d_gene: NA; CDR3nt: TGTGCCAGCAGCGCGCCACAGAAATTCCCCTACGAGCAGTACTTC; CDR3aa: CASSAPQKFPYEQYF
j_gene: TRBJ2-1; abundance: NA; v_gene: TRBV7-9; d_gene: TRBD2; CDR3nt: TGTGCCAGCAGCCAGCTAGCGGGTGACTACAATGAGCAGTTCTTC; CDR3aa: CASSQLAGDYNEQFF
j_gene: TRBJ1-6; abundance: NA; v_gene: TRBV6-1; d_gene: TRBD1; CDR3nt: TGTGCCAGCAGTGAAGGGGTGAAGACAGGGGACTATAATTCACCCCTCCACTTT; CDR3aa: CASSEGVKTGDYNSPLHF
j_gene: TRBJ2-1; abundance: NA; v_gene: TRBV7-9; d_gene: TRBD2; CDR3nt: TGTGCCAGCAACAACTTCAGGACTAGCGGAAACAATGAGCAGTTCTTC; CDR3aa: CASNNFRTSGNNEQFF
j_gene: TRBJ2-7; abundance: once; v_gene: TRBV28; d_gene: TRBD2; CDR3nt: TGTGCCAGCACTTCCCCCGGGACTAGCTTTTCCTACGAGCAGTACTTC; CDR3aa: CASTSPGTSFSYEQYF
j_gene: TRBJ2-7; abundance: NA; v_gene: TRBV2; d_gene: TRBD2; CDR3nt: TGTGCCAGCAGGATACTAGCGCATGCCTCCTACGAGCAGTACTTC; CDR3aa: CASRILAHASYEQYF
j_gene: TRBJ2-7; abundance: NA; v_gene: TRBV7-6; d_gene: NA; CDR3nt: TGTGCCAGCAGCTTAGCGGTTAGTCGCTTCTCCGGGGGCTACGAGCAGTACTTC; CDR3aa: CASSLAVSRFSGGYEQYF
j_gene: TRBJ2-3; abundance: NA; v_gene: TRBV7-9; d_gene: TRBD1; CDR3nt: TGTGCCAGCAGCCGGGACAGGGACACAGATACGCAGTATTTT; CDR3aa: CASSRDRDTDTQYF
j_gene: TRBJ1-3; abundance: NA; v_gene: TRBV5-1; d_gene: TRBD1; CDR3nt: TGCGCCAGCAAAACCTCCGGGACAGGCATCTCTGGAAACACCATATATTTT; CDR3aa: CASKTSGTGISGNTIYF
j_gene: TRBJ2-1; abundance: NA; v_gene: TRBV4-1; d_gene: TRBD2; CDR3nt: TGCGCCAGCAGCCAAGCAGGACTAGCGCCGTATGAGCAGTTCTTC; CDR3aa: CASSQAGLAPYEQFF